This TCR beta chain stems from a study of blood T cell repertoires in COVID-19 (TCRdb year 2020). Concerning the study at large: Samples covering the acute and convalescent phases of COVID-19 were provided by collaborators in the United States, Italy and Spain. The prospective study material was composed of cDNA or gDNA derived from T cells, B-cell-depleted T cells, or PBMCs. Subjects who had been exposed to COVID-19, were actively infected with it, or had recovered from it provided the deeply sampled blood TCRbeta repertoires that made up the dataset. The repertoires were released in a freely available public database meant as a resource for research on the immune response to SARS-CoV-2. The samples were drawn from the first 160 participants of the ongoing ImmuneRACE study and from some 1,300 subjects provided by 6 global collaborators. Sample metadata almost always included a de-identified subject ID, COVID-19 status, age in years and sex. Where available, HLA class I and class II types were obtained from metadata supplied by the sample provider rather than from assay-based typing. Overall results and qualifications from the work: The amount of clinical and demographic metadata varied by source and participant and was provided uncurated.

CDR1 and CDR2 were assigned from the germline V gene (reference sequence) as LNHDA and SQIVND. Trimming removed 3 bases from V and 3 bases from J, leaving 12 bases between the germline ends. CDR3 length: 15 amino acids, cysteine to phenylalanine. This entry keeps only the CDR3 DNA: 45 bases, framed from base 1. Participants in the prospective study were enrolled through a virtual design, were aged about 18 to 90 years, and lived in roughly 25 United States geographic areas. In the prospective study, participants were assigned to cohorts based on the clinical history participants reported in a screening survey and a study questionnaire. Recovered participants in ImmuneRACE Cohort 3 were defined by two consecutive negative NP/OP PCR tests, clearance by a healthcare professional, or resolution of symptoms. In the prospective study, whole blood, serum and a nasopharyngeal or oropharyngeal swab were collected from each participant by mobile phlebotomists. Over a roughly two-month period, participants in the prospective study had the option of providing additional blood draws and questionnaires. Before DNA extraction, blood samples from the prospective study were shipped at room temperature or frozen.

TCRbeta CDR3 regions were amplified from genomic DNA by means of the immunoSEQ Assay, a bias-controlled multiplex PCR. The study's own analysis went as follows. The number of nucleated cells in each sample was estimated by amplification of reference gene primers within the assay. Sequence reads were collapsed and filtered to measure the absolute abundance of every unique TCRbeta CDR3 rearrangement. For each sample, productive Simpson clonality was calculated by taking the square root of Simpson's diversity index across productive rearrangements. TCRdb provides this immuneACCESS table in a form limited to in-frame rearrangements. Some clones are lacking; in checked studies, under half of them reflect an unresolved V gene, and why the rest are absent is not known. The V and J calls and clone size come from that table; D and trimming were worked out from the DNA. The sample table records about 430,000 clones; 75% to 90% of these occur just once. The ten most abundant clones make up about 1.1% of the sample.

In the case of this clone: Its antigen has not been determined. It has no much larger one-base neighbor in the sample; base qualities were not kept.

The chain was built from TRBV19 and TRBJ2-4, and the D gene may be TRBD2, 7 bases matching. Sequencing used PBMCs or T cells enriched from blood (not recorded which). This receptor was obtained from a man aged 30 to 45 who had recovered from COVID-19. The CDR3 region has the sequence CASSIGGLDKNIQYF. The DNA reads TGTGCCAGTAGTATCGGGGGGCTGGACAAAAACATTCAGTACTTC.